This T cell receptor (beta chain) was obtained from a study of TIL therapy for anti-PD-1-resistant metastatic lung cancer. The libraries were made with immunoSEQ v3. This table comes from immunoSEQ multiplex PCR, and its TCRdb copy is limited to in-frame clones, with some not included. The sample includes around 20,000 clones, 60% to 80% of them seen just once. Documented time point: pre-treatment sample, taken before nivolumab and TIL therapy. Germline loops: CDR1 SNHLY, CDR2 FYNNEI. The CDR3 is 11 amino acids. The germline V and J ends were trimmed by 11 bases and 5 bases, with 11 bases remaining between them.

The V call is TRBV2, the J call TRBJ2-3; D may be TRBD2 (5 bases). Sequencing was performed on blood, taken at baseline. This sequence was found in a person aged 25 to 79 with non-small cell lung cancer. Here the CDR3 DNA reads TGTGCCGGAAGCGGAAAAGATACGCAGTATTTT. Translated, it gives CAGSGKDTQYF. The whole variable domain, remainder taken from reference TRBV2 and TRBJ2-3, is EPEVTQTPSHQVTQMGQEVILRCVPISNHLYFYWYRQILGQKVEFLVSFYNNEISEKSEIFDDQFSVERPDGSNFTLKIRSTKLEDSAMYFCAGSGKDTQYFGPGTRLTVL.